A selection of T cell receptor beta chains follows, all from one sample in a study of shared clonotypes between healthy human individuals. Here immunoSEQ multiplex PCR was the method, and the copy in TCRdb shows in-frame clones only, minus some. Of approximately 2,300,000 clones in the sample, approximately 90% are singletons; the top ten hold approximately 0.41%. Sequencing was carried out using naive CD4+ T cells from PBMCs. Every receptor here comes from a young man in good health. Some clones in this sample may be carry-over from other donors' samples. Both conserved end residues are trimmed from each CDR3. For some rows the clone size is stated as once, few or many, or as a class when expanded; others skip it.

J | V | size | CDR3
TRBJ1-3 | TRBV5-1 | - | ASSTTPGRRNTIY
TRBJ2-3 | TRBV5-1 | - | ASSGVPLTDTQY
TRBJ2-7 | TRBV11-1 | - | ASSFQLADYEQY
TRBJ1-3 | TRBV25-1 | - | ASSEYIPGISGNTIY
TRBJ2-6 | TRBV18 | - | ASSPPLATGANVLT
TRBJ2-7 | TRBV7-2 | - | ASSLGGAGVYEQY
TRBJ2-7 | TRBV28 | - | ASSPTLGLASLNYEQY
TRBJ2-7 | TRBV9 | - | ASSPPGPASSYEQY
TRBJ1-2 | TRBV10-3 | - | AISEYRDDYGYT
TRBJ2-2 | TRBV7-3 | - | ASAVRNTGELF
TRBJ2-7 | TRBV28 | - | ASSLRSGWRSSYEQY
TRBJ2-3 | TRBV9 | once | ASSVGRQQSTDTQY
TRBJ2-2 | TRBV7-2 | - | ASSLDRRGTGELF
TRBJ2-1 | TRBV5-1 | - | ASSLAPTSGRNEQF
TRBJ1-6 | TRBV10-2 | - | ASRGNSPLH
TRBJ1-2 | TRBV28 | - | ASSPTNPRGYGYT
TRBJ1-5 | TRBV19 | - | ASSIGGVNSNQPQH
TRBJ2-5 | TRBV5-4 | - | ASSSGLAGGVETQY
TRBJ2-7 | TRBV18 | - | ASSVSTDSLEQY
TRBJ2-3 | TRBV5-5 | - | ASSSLGDTQY
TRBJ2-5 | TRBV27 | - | ASRGTSGTRKAETQY
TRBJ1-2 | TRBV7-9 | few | ASSGGGPYGYT
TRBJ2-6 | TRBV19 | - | ASSPGGSGANVLT
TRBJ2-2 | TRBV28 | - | ASSFRNTGELF
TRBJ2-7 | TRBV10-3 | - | AIKVATGPYEQY
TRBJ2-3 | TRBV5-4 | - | ASSLRSGRLIDTQY
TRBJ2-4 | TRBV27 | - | ASSWSGPKNIQY
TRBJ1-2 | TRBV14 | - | ASSQGDSYGYT
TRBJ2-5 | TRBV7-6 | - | ASSLAQGGGTQY
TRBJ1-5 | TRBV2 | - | ASSDSLGNQPQH
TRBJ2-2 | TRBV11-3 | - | ASSLGATGELF
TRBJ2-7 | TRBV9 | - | ASSVSQTTYEQY
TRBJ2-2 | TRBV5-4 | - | ASSLLGGAYTGELF
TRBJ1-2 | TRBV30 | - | ASEEGYGYT
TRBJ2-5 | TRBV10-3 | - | AISGDRALGETQY
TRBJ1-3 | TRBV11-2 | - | ASSRGYRGGNTIY
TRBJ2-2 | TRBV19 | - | ASTRQVANTGELF
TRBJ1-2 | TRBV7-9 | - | ASSLGGTGHGYT
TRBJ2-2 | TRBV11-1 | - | ASSSIKIASELF
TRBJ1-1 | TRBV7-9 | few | ASSLAPGNTEAF
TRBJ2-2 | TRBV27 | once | ASSEMAGELF
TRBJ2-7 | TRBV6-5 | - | ASSPAGNTYEQY
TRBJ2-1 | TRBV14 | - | ASSRGTSGIGEQF